The T cell receptor (beta chain) under discussion was sequenced for a study of regulatory T cells in long-lasting Graves disease. Germline V gene data show CDR1 as SQVTM and CDR2 as ANQGSEA. This CDR3 has 13 amino acids. According to the study, TCR beta libraries were built with iRepertoire HTBI primers and CDR3-region Arm-PCR. TCRdb called the multiplex PCR reads again in MiXCR, with one record for every CDR3 protein. The sample has 440,000 or so distinct CDR3 sequences; under 15% are singletons. Time point of the sample: newly diagnosed GD, antithyroid drugs for less than 3 months. Generation of the TCR library employed RNA extracted from PBMCs. This clonotype occurred a few times. This same sample was also taken into another study, of T cells in Graves' hyperthyroidism and ophthalmopathy. That paper states: Patients were excluded for uncontrolled infection, other autoimmune disease, pregnancy or lactation.

V usage is TRBV29-1 and J usage is TRBJ1-1; possible D gene TRBD1, 5 bases. Here the sequenced sample was peripheral blood mononuclear cells (PBMCs), taken at new diagnosis, from a patient treated with antithyroid drugs. The clonotype originates from a woman in her thirties with Graves disease. CDR3 sequence reads: CSGGGGVNTEAFF. The CDR3, as DNA: TGCAGTGGAGGTGGAGGGGTGAACACTGAAGCTTTCTTT.